The 13 T cell receptor beta chains below come from one sample, sequenced in a study of blood T cell repertoires in COVID-19. The assay was immunoSEQ multiplex PCR, and TCRdb's table has in-frame clones only and misses some. The table lists 250,000 to 350,000 clones, 85% to 90% of them singletons, with around 1.7% in the top ten. Source material: PBMCs or T cells enriched from blood (not recorded which). These receptors came from a woman aged 18-29 years with acute COVID-19.

V and J are TRBV10-3 and TRBJ1-4, with TRBD1 matching 8 bases. The CDR3 has 13 amino acids. V shed 4 bases, J shed 5 bases, and the junction held 0 bases outside the gene matches. In germline, CDR1 is ENHRY, CDR2 SYGVKD. The CDR3 DNA sequence: TGTGCCATCAGTGCAGGGGGCAATGAAAAACTGTTTTTT. Translating it yields CAISAGGNEKLFF.

The chain has TRBV6-5 and TRBJ2-7; 7 bases are shared with TRBD1. Germline loops: CDR1 MNHEY, CDR2 SVGAGI. The V segment lost 2 bases and the J segment 2 bases; nucleotides outside the gene matches: 0. The CDR3 totals 13 residues. CDR3 DNA sequence: TGTGCCAGCAGTTACACAGGGGCCTACGAGCAGTACTTC. It yields the protein CASSYTGAYEQYF.

The CDR3 loop reads CASRQGGAGELFF. Written as DNA, the CDR3 is TGTGCCAGCAGGCAGGGAGGGGCCGGGGAGCTGTTTTTT. The V and J genes are TRBV9 and TRBJ2-2; 7 bases line up with TRBD2. The CDR3 is 13 residues long. V shed 5 bases, J shed 6 bases, and the junction held 4 bases outside the gene matches. The germline V gene encodes CDR1 SGDLS and CDR2 YYNGEE.

V is TRBV6-5 and J is TRBJ1-1, with 8 bases matching TRBD1. CDR1 and CDR2 from the germline V gene are MNHEY and SVGAGI. V lost 2 bases and J lost 4; bases outside the gene matches: 3. CDR3 length: 14 amino acids. The CDR3 loop is CASSYITGGTEAFF. The CDR3, as DNA: TGTGCCAGCAGTTACATAACAGGGGGCACTGAAGCTTTCTTT.

This clone was seen a few times. The rearrangement joins TRBV30 to TRBJ2-3, with 8 bases lining up with TRBD2. The J segment lost 8 bases and the V segment lost 0 bases, leaving 7 bases of the junction unmatched. Germline V gene sequence: CDR1 GTSNPN, CDR2 SVGIG (reference sequence). The CDR3 covers 14 residues. The CDR3 nucleotides are TGTGCCTGGAGTGTACAAGCGGGAGCGGGTACGCAGTATTTT. Translated: CAWSVQAGAGTQYF.

This chain joins TRBV4-2 and TRBJ2-1, with 10 nucleotides matching TRBD1. The CDR3 has 21 residues. CDR1 is LGHNA and CDR2 is YNFKEQ in the germline V gene. V gave up 2 bases and J gave up 0 bases; unmatched junction bases: 16. The CDR3 sequence is CASSQPDRGRERPSSYNEQFF. CDR3 coding DNA: TGTGCCAGCAGCCAACCCGACAGGGGGCGGGAGCGTCCGAGCTCCTACAATGAGCAGTTCTTC.

This clone occurred once. This rearrangement joins TRBV19 to TRBJ1-2; 10 nucleotides align to TRBD1. This CDR3 has 15 residues. Losses at the gene ends were 6 bases for V and 0 bases for J; bases not matched to a gene: 4. Per germline, CDR1 LNHDA and CDR2 SQIVND (reference sequence). CDR3 protein: CASRRTGGSNYGYTF. DNA for the CDR3: TGTGCCAGTAGAAGGACAGGGGGGTCTAACTATGGCTACACCTTC.

The chain employs TRBV19 and TRBJ2-1, with 14 bases lining up with TRBD2. The V gene's germline CDR1 is LNHDA and CDR2 SQIVND (reference sequence). The J segment lost 7 bases and the V segment lost 4 bases, leaving 9 bases of the junction unmatched. The CDR3 sequence is 17 residues long. CDR3 bases: TGTGCCAGTAGTACTCATCGGACTAGCGGGAGGAAGAATGAGCAGTTCTTC. Its translation: CASSTHRTSGRKNEQFF.

The rearrangement links TRBV19 to TRBJ2-1; TRBD1 is a possible D gene (5 bases). V lost 7 bases and J lost 9, with 19 bases in between. From germline, CDR1 is LNHDA and CDR2 SQIVND (reference sequence). The CDR3 length is 14 residues. Here the CDR3 reads CASTRQTSDTEQFF. The CDR3 region has the DNA TGTGCCAGTACAAGACAGACCTCGGATACTGAGCAGTTCTTC.

This clone was seen a single time. V gene TRBV5-6 combines with J gene TRBJ2-5; the D gene is possibly TRBD2 (6 bases). V was trimmed by 3 bases and J by 5 bases, leaving 23 bases between them. CDR3 size: 17 residues. Germline V gene data show CDR1 as SGHDT and CDR2 as YYEEEE. This CDR3 is CASSSDQWGEPDETQYF. For the CDR3, the DNA is TGTGCCAGCAGCTCCGACCAGTGGGGGGAACCGGATGAGACCCAGTACTTC.

The chain is built from TRBV7-3 and TRBJ1-2; 8 positions match TRBD1. This CDR3 spans 14 amino acids. Looked up from germline, CDR1 is SGHTA and CDR2 is FQGTGA. Trimming removed 4 bases from V and 5 bases from J; junction bases left unmatched: 6. Here the CDR3 DNA reads TGTGCCAGCAGCTCAGGGACAGGTGGATATGGCTACACCTTC. It is translated as CASSSGTGGYGYTF.

J is TRBJ1-6 and V is TRBV2; the match to TRBD1 covers 7 bases. CDR1 is SNHLY, CDR2 FYNNEI, per germline. The CDR3 runs to 16 residues. The trim removed 8 bases at V and 1 base at J, leaving 8 bases unmatched. For the CDR3, the DNA is TGTGCCAGCCGCACAGGGGCGCCTTCCTATAATTCACCCCTCCACTTT. Translating gives CASRTGAPSYNSPLHF.

The chain recombines TRBV5-1 with TRBJ2-5; 9 bases match TRBD1. Trimming took 4 bases from V and 2 from J; bases not matched to a gene: 9. There are 16 residues in the CDR3. Germline values: CDR1 SGHRS, CDR2 YFSETQ. CDR3 sequence (DNA): TGCGCCAGCAGCCGGCCTGGGACAGGGTTTCAAGAGACCCAGTACTTC. This codes for CASSRPGTGFQETQYF.